This record covers a single TCR beta chain. Its antigen has not been determined. No base quality values were provided; no much bigger clone lies one nucleotide off. The sample comes from a study of blood T cell repertoires in COVID-19 (dated by TCRdb to between 2020 and 2021). The study in broad terms: Samples from collaborators originated in the United States, Italy and Spain and spanned both the acute and convalescent phases of COVID-19. Where HLA class I and class II types were available, the types were taken from metadata supplied by the sample provider, not from assay-based typing. Deeply sampled blood TCRbeta repertoires from subjects exposed to, actively infected with, or recovered from COVID-19 were included in the dataset. The samples were drawn from the first 160 participants of the ongoing ImmuneRACE study and from 1,200 or so subjects provided by 6 global collaborators. The repertoires were made available in a free public database intended to serve as a resource for research on the immune response to SARS-CoV-2. Sample metadata almost always included a de-identified subject ID, COVID-19 status, age in years and sex. The material from the prospective study consisted of cDNA or gDNA derived from T cells, B-cell-depleted T cells, or PBMCs. Overall study results and their limits: Clinical and demographic metadata were provided uncurated, with the amount varying by source and participant.

Whole blood was collected in K2EDTA tubes by collaborating institutions according to the institutions' own protocols. Collaborator samples were shipped for TCRbeta analysis as frozen whole blood, isolated PBMCs, or DNA extracted from either sample type. TCRbeta CDR3 regions were amplified from genomic DNA using the immunoSEQ Assay, a bias-controlled multiplex PCR. Per the source publication's procedure: Within the assay, amplification of reference gene primers was used to estimate how many nucleated cells each sample contained. Sequence reads were collapsed and filtered to measure the absolute abundance of every unique TCRbeta CDR3 rearrangement. For each sample, productive Simpson clonality was calculated as the square root of Simpson's diversity index over productive rearrangements. TCRdb retrieved this table from immuneACCESS and kept in-frame rearrangements only. Not all clones are present; in checked studies, unresolved V genes account for under half, and no reason is known for the remainder. V, J and clone size are taken as reported in that table, and D and trimming were inferred from the DNA itself. The sample includes around 100,000 clones, with around 85% observed a single time. The ten largest make up approximately 1.5% of the sample.

The CDR3 measures 14 amino acids from cysteine to phenylalanine. The kept DNA is CDR3 alone, 42 bases in frame from the first base. Trimming costs V 0 bases and J 1 base, and their ends lie 8 bases apart. CDR1 SQVTM and CDR2 ANQGSEA were looked up in the germline V gene. Sequencing used peripheral blood. The sequence links TRBV29-1 to TRBJ2-3; the D gene identity is not certain. The receptor was derived from a man between 50 and 59 years old with acute or convalescent COVID-19. The CDR3 reads as follows: CSVEEWQGTDTQYF. The nucleotide sequence is given as TGCAGCGTTGAAGAGTGGCAGGGCACAGATACGCAGTATTTT.